The 18 T cell receptor beta chains in this list originate from one sample, sequenced in a study of cytomegalovirus exposure and HLA in healthy donors. Amplification used 60 Vbeta primers and 13 Jbeta primers. Only in-frame clones appear in the TCRdb table, and some are missing; sequencing was by immunoSEQ multiplex PCR. The sample has 90,000 to 120,000 clones, more than 70% seen once. The specimen sequenced was PBMCs. All receptors derive from a man between 18 and 29 years old in good health and CMV-seronegative.

The chain uses TRBV7-2 and TRBJ2-3; D possibly corresponds to TRBD2 (6 bases). Germline V gene data show CDR1 as SGHTA and CDR2 as FQGNSA. This CDR3 is built from 16 residues. The V end was cut by 4 bases, the J end by 6 bases, with 20 bases between. This chain's CDR3 is CASSWGVGPGGDTQYF. In DNA, the CDR3 is TGTGCCAGCAGCTGGGGGGTTGGGCCTGGTGGTGATACGCAGTATTTT.

The chain links TRBV28 to TRBJ2-5; 8 nucleotides align to TRBD2. Per germline, CDR1 MDHEN and CDR2 SYDVKM. The CDR3 sequence is 14 residues long. Germline trimming cut 4 bases from V and 4 bases from J; bases unmatched to any gene: 5. The CDR3 here is CASSWTSPLETQYF. The CDR3 coding sequence is TGTGCCAGCAGTTGGACTAGCCCCTTAGAGACCCAGTACTTC.

The gene calls are TRBV19 and TRBJ1-4; D is unresolved. This CDR3 spans 16 amino acids. Between the trimmed V and J ends, which lost 3 bases and 2 bases, there was a span of 13 bases. The germline CDR1 and CDR2 sequences are LNHDA and SQIVND (reference sequence). CDR3 loop: CASSIGVRATNEKLFF. The CDR3 DNA follows: TGTGCCAGTAGTATCGGGGTTCGGGCGACTAATGAAAAACTGTTTTTT.

This chain's CDR3 is CASGQGRQYF. CDR3 nucleotides: TGCGCCAGCGGGCAGGGTAGGCAGTACTTC. The chain couples TRBV10-2 to TRBJ2-7; tentative D call: TRBD1 (5 bases). The V gene's germline CDR1 is WSHSY and CDR2 SAAADI. V was shortened by 8 bases and J by 9 bases, with 11 bases between the two germline ends. The CDR3 runs 10 residues.

The chain uses TRBV5-1 and TRBJ2-7, with D tentatively TRBD1 (5 bases). The germline V gene encodes CDR1 SGHRS and CDR2 YFSETQ. Trimming removed 8 bases at V and 7 bases at J, with 22 bases between. The CDR3 is made up of 14 amino acids. CDR3 amino acids: CASNLRGNLEEQYF. The CDR3 coding sequence is TGCGCCAGTAACCTTAGGGGAAACTTGGAGGAGCAGTACTTC.

The rearrangement links TRBV9 to TRBJ1-3, with D hard to call. V was cut by 0 bases and J by 2 bases, with 12 bases left in between. The CDR3 has 16 amino acids. CDR1 and CDR2 from the germline V gene are SGDLS and YYNGEE. The CDR3 loop is CASSVGSRGTGNTIYF. For the CDR3, the DNA is TGTGCCAGCAGCGTAGGAAGCCGAGGAACTGGAAACACCATATATTTT. Full variable domain (missing parts from reference TRBV9 and TRBJ1-3): DSGVTQTPKHLITATGQRVTLRCSPRSGDLSVYWYQQSLDQGLQFLIQYYNGEERAKGNILERFSAQQFPDLHSELNLSSLELGDSALYFCASSVGSRGTGNTIYFGEGSWLTVV.

This chain connects TRBV7-3 to TRBJ2-3; TRBD1 aligns across 7 bases. V shed 5 bases, J shed 2 bases, and the junction held 7 bases outside the gene matches. From germline, CDR1 is SGHTA and CDR2 FQGTGA. There are 15 residues in the CDR3. CDR3 sequence (DNA): TGTGCCAGCAGCCTCAGGGGGACAGCCACAGATACGCAGTATTTT. This encodes CASSLRGTATDTQYF.

The gene calls are TRBV6-4 and TRBJ2-5, with 7 bases matching TRBD1. The closer fit of TRBJ2-7 to the DNA end suggests the J call may be wrong. The CDR3 has 13 residues. The germline V gene encodes CDR1 MRHNA and CDR2 SNTAGT. CDR3 sequence reads: CASSLSTGHEQYF. The CDR3 region has the DNA TGTGCCAGCAGCCTTTCGACAGGGCACGAGCAGTACTTC.

Regarding this clone: An end of the junction differs from the germline gene, which may be a read error. The rearrangement uses TRBV7-7 and TRBJ2-1; 8 nucleotides line up with TRBD1. Germline-derived CDR1 and CDR2 are SSHAT and FNYEAQ (reference sequence). The length of the CDR3 is 13 residues. The CDR3 loop reads CASSSGQGNEQFF. The CDR3 DNA is TGTGCTAGCAGCTCCGGACAGGGCAATGAGCAGTTCTTC.

The chain uses TRBV13 and TRBJ1-1; 9 bases map to TRBD1. Germline V lookup: CDR1 PRHDT, CDR2 FYEKMQ (reference sequence). V shed 6 bases and J 3 bases; nucleotides not matched to a gene: 14. The CDR3 consists of 17 residues. In nucleotides, the CDR3 is TGTGCCAGCAGTCCCGGGACAGGGAGAGTGATTTACACTGAAGCTTTCTTT. This gives the protein CASSPGTGRVIYTEAFF.

This clone was found many times. The V call is TRBV6-5, the J call TRBJ2-5, with TRBD2 matching 8 bases. Trimming cost V 0 bases and J 2 bases; bases outside gene matches: 2. CDR1 and CDR2 from the germline V gene are MNHEY and SVGAGI. This CDR3 spans 15 amino acids. CDR3 in amino acids: CASSYSSGGQETQYF. In nucleotides, the CDR3 is TGTGCCAGCAGTTACTCGAGCGGGGGTCAAGAGACCCAGTACTTC.

The chain is built from TRBV6-6 and TRBJ1-1; 8 bases agree with TRBD1. Germline V gives CDR1 MNHNY, CDR2 SVGAGI (reference sequence). The V and J ends lost 3 bases and 0 bases, in that order; junction bases with no gene match: 6. The CDR3 is 16 residues long. The CDR3 reads CASSYDRGGMNTEAFF. CDR3 in DNA: TGTGCCAGCAGTTATGACAGGGGAGGAATGAACACTGAAGCTTTCTTT.

This chain connects TRBV18 to TRBJ2-3; 11 bases line up with TRBD2. The CDR3 consists of 14 residues. Germline assignment: CDR1 KGHSH and CDR2 LQKENI. V dropped 6 bases and J dropped 5; count of bases not matched to a gene: 4. The CDR3 protein is CASSPGTSGDTQYF. CDR3 bases: TGTGCCAGCTCTCCTGGGACTAGCGGAGATACGCAGTATTTT.

The table lists this clone with a few counts. The chain joins TRBV7-9 to TRBJ2-5; 7 bases match TRBD2. J lost 2 bases, V lost 1 base, and 7 bases had no gene match. Germline V gene sequence: CDR1 SEHNR, CDR2 FQNEAQ (reference sequence). The length of the CDR3 is 16 residues. The CDR3 protein is CASSLGRGGPQETQYF. The CDR3 DNA is TGTGCCAGCAGCTTAGGGCGGGGAGGGCCACAAGAGACCCAGTACTTC.

This clone was recorded once. The chain is built from TRBV6-1 and TRBJ1-2; the D gene is possibly TRBD1 (6 bases). V was cut by 11 bases and J by 4 bases, with 17 bases left in between. The germline V gene has CDR1 MNHNS and CDR2 SASEGT. This CDR3 is 13 amino acids long. This CDR3 reads CAAGGAGTYGYTF. The CDR3 nucleotides read TGTGCCGCTGGGGGGGCAGGCACCTATGGCTACACCTTC.

The gene calls are TRBV10-3 and TRBJ2-2, with 8 bases that match TRBD1. The CDR3 totals 16 residues. The germline V gene encodes CDR1 ENHRY and CDR2 SYGVKD. V lost 8 bases, J lost 6 bases, and 14 bases stayed unmatched. The CDR3 loop reads CAIPQGAVVRAGELFF. The CDR3 coding sequence is TGTGCCATCCCCCAGGGGGCAGTGGTAAGGGCCGGGGAGCTGTTTTTT.

The rearrangement uses TRBV7-2 and TRBJ2-1; 9 nucleotides align to TRBD2. The CDR3 runs 19 residues. Losses at the gene ends were 0 bases for V and 0 bases for J; bases not matched to a gene: 9. The germline V gene encodes CDR1 SGHTA and CDR2 FQGNSA. The CDR3 region has the DNA TGTGCCAGCAGCTTAGCTAGCGGGGGCCTTTCCAGCTCCTACAATGAGCAGTTCTTC. Its protein is CASSLASGGLSSSYNEQFF.

This chain uses TRBV14 with TRBJ1-1, with 7 nucleotides matching TRBD1. V gave up 4 bases and J gave up 0 bases; unmatched junction bases: 5. The V gene's germline CDR1 is SGHDN and CDR2 FVKESK. The CDR3 length is 15 residues. CDR3 region: CASSPRRGMNTEAFF. The CDR3 DNA follows: TGTGCCAGCAGCCCACGCAGGGGGATGAACACTGAAGCTTTCTTT.